A selection of T cell receptor beta chains follows, all from one sample in a study of identical twins. Each CDR3 protein gets one entry after TCRdb re-called the 5' RACE reads with MiXCR. The sample lists under 900,000 distinct CDR3 sequences, about 20% seen once, with about an eighth in the top ten. The same data also went into a second study, on T cells expressing NK-cell markers.

Sequencing was performed on PBMCs. The receptor set was obtained from a woman between 18 and 30 years old in good health. The CDR3 runs from the conserved cysteine through the conserved F or W. D genes are given only for firm matches. Clone sizes are given selectively: once, few, many, or a class where the clone is expanded.

once	TRBD2	TRBV3-1	TRBJ2-1	TGTGCCAGCAGCCACGCCTACAAACGAACCGGACCAGCGGGAGAGGTCTTC	CASSHAYKRTGPAGEVF
few	-	TRBV12-3/TRBV12-4	TRBJ2-3	TGTGCCAGCAACCTAAAGAGGCCTAACCGGCCCACAGATACGCAGTATTTT	CASNLKRPNRPTDTQYF
-	-	TRBV6-1	TRBJ2-2	TGTGCCAGCAACATCGACCCACAGGGATTAACCGGGGAGCTGTTTTTT	CASNIDPQGLTGELFF
-	-	TRBV20-1	TRBJ2-3	TGCAGTGCTCCCGGGTCTACATCGAATACGCAGTATTTT	CSAPGSTSNTQYF
-	-	TRBV6-2/TRBV6-3	TRBJ2-5	TGTGCCAGCAGTGGCGGGACAAGGAAAGAGACCCAGTACTTC	CASSGGTRKETQYF
-	TRBD2	TRBV5-1	TRBJ2-3	TGCGCCAGCAGCTTGAGGGCTGGCGGGAGGTCCACAGATACGCAGTATTTT	CASSLRAGGRSTDTQYF
few	-	TRBV10-3	TRBJ2-5	TGTGCCATCAAGATGCAGGGAAAAGAGACCCAGTACTTC	CAIKMQGKETQYF
few	-	TRBV20-1	TRBJ1-1	TGCAGTGCTAGCGTTGGTGAGAACACTGAAGCTTTCTTT	CSASVGENTEAFF
-	-	TRBV12-3/TRBV12-4	TRBJ2-1	TGTGCCAGCAGCGGTATCAGGGGACTTCGCTTCTTC	CASSGIRGLRFF
few	-	TRBV30	TRBJ1-1	TGTGCCTGGAACTCGGTCACAGATGAAGCTTTCTTT	CAWNSVTDEAFF
-	-	TRBV7-2	TRBJ2-3	TGTGCCAGCAGCTTTGGGACCCCCCCCGCAGATACGCAGTATTTT	CASSFGTPPADTQYF
-	TRBD2	TRBV7-6	TRBJ2-5	TGTGCCAGCAGCTTAGAAACTAGCGGGGGGGCAGAGACCCAGTACTTC	CASSLETSGGAETQYF
-	-	TRBV7-8	TRBJ2-1	TGTGCCAGCAGCTTAGCGAGACGCGACAATGAGCAGTTCTTC	CASSLARRDNEQFF
-	-	TRBV6-5	TRBJ1-5	TGTGCCAGCAGTTGGACTCGCAATCAGCCCCAGCATTTT	CASSWTRNQPQHF
-	-	TRBV7-2	TRBJ2-3	TGTGCCAGCAGCCTAGGACTGATGAGCACAGATACGCAGTATTTT	CASSLGLMSTDTQYF
-	TRBD2	TRBV3-1	TRBJ2-1	TGTGCCAGCAGCCAGACTAGCGGGGTATACAATGAGCAGTTCTTC	CASSQTSGVYNEQFF
-	-	TRBV2	TRBJ2-3	TGTGCCAGCAGGTCGGACACCTTCACAGATACGCAGTATTTT	CASRSDTFTDTQYF
-	-	TRBV12-1	TRBJ2-1	TGTGCCAGCAGCCCCGGGCCCAGCGGGAGGAGCTCCTACAATGAGCAGTTCTTC	CASSPGPSGRSSYNEQFF
few	TRBD2	TRBV11-2	TRBJ2-1	TGTGCCAGCAGCCGTAATAGCGGGAGCGGCCATGAGCAGTTCTTC	CASSRNSGSGHEQFF
-	TRBD2	TRBV15	TRBJ2-3	TGTGCCACCAGCAGGGATAGCGGGGATACGCAGTATTTT	CATSRDSGDTQYF
few	-	TRBV20-1	TRBJ2-5	TGCAGTGCTAGACCGGGGGGCGGGGAGACCCAGTACTTC	CSARPGGGETQYF